This T cell receptor beta chain was identified during a study of technical replicates of blood from a handful of donors. This CDR3 contains 17 residues. Looked up from germline, CDR1 is SGDLS and CDR2 is YYNGEE. After removal of 4 bases from V and 0 bases from J, the junction contained 9 bases not matched to a gene. The count of this clone is one. Data came from immunoSEQ multiplex PCR; TCRdb stores just in-frame clones and leaves some out. The profile shows about 100,000 clones, 90% to 95% of them singletons. The clonotype comes from a human donor in good health. Sequencing input: T cells isolated from PBMCs. The chain recombines TRBV9 with TRBJ2-1, with 8 bases fitting TRBD2. The CDR3 region has the DNA TGTGCCAGCAGCCTCACTAGCGGTTCAAGCTCCTACAATGAGCAGTTCTTC. Translation: CASSLTSGSSSYNEQFF.